The 3 T cell receptor beta chains reported below all come from one sample, sequenced in a study of T cell changes during pregnancy in multiple sclerosis. TCRdb keeps only in-frame clones here, not all; method: immunoSEQ multiplex PCR. This sample has roughly 76,000 clones; 75% to 95% occur once, and the top ten carry approximately 0.45%. Sequenced material: CD4+ T cells from peripheral blood mononuclear cells, taken in the second trimester of pregnancy. The receptors here all came from a female donor with multiple sclerosis, enrolled in a pregnancy study.

This chain connects TRBV28 to TRBJ1-4; tentatively, D is TRBD1 (5 bases). Trimming left V 4 bases short and J 14 bases short, with 17 bases between. Germline V gene lookup returns CDR1 MDHEN and CDR2 SYDVKM. This CDR3 comprises 13 residues. The CDR3 nucleotides are TGTGCCAGCAGTTCCCCTCGGGGGTGGGGCCTGTTTTTT. It translates to CASSSPRGWGLFF. The full variable domain, its missing parts supplied by reference TRBV28 and TRBJ1-4, is DVKVTQSSRYLVKRTGEKVFLECVQDMDHENMFWYRQDPGLGLRLIYFSYDVKMKEKGDIPEGYSVSREKKERFSLILESASTNQTSMYLCASSSPRGWGLFFGSGTQLSVL.

This clone was picked up one time. The chain carries TRBV15 and TRBJ1-2, with D possibly matching TRBD1 (6 bases). CDR1 is LNHNV and CDR2 is YYDKDF in the germline V gene (reference sequence). The CDR3 loop spans 15 amino acids. Between the trimmed V and J ends, which lost 0 bases and 0 bases, there was a span of 8 bases. The DNA of the CDR3 is TGTGCCACCAGCAGAGAACGGACAGCTAACTATGGCTACACCTTC. Its translation is CATSRERTANYGYTF.

V and J are TRBV7-2 and TRBJ1-2; D is unclear. CDR1 and CDR2 (germline): SGHTA, FQGNSA. The CDR3 is 15 residues long. The V end was cut by 2 bases, the J end by 5 bases, with 15 bases between. CDR3: CASSLPGRPGYGYTF. The DNA of the CDR3 is TGTGCCAGCAGCTTACCGGGAAGACCTGGGTATGGCTACACCTTC. The full variable domain, rest sourced from reference TRBV7-2 and TRBJ1-2, is GAGVSQSPSNKVTEKGKDVELRCDPISGHTALYWYRQSLGQGLEFLIYFQGNSAPDKSGLPSDRFSAERTGGSVSTLTIQRTQQEDSAVYLCASSLPGRPGYGYTFGSGTRLTVV.